These T cell receptor beta chains were read from a single sample in a study of beta chain features in type 1 diabetes. Clones were sequenced by immunoSEQ multiplex PCR, and TCRdb holds only the in-frame ones, with some missing. The sample includes 810,000 or so clones, 17% of them seen just once. The source material was naive CD4+ T cells from blood. All receptors come from a woman between 18 and 29 years old in good health. CDR3s include the opening cysteine and the closing phenylalanine or tryptophan. The D gene is left open where the match is weak. Expanded clones are given a class, and other clones once, few, many or no size at all.

>TRBV7-9|.|TRBJ2-7|few
TGTGCCAGCAGGGACAGTAGTTACGAGCAGTACTTC
CASRDSSYEQYF
>TRBV7-3|.|TRBJ2-1|few
TGTGCCAGCAGCTTAACCTTTGGAAACAATGAGCAGTTCTTC
CASSLTFGNNEQFF
>TRBV7-2|.|TRBJ2-1|.
TGTGCCAGCAGCGACCACGGGAGTGGTGGGGATGAGCAGTTCTTC
CASSDHGSGGDEQFF
>TRBV6-5|TRBD1|TRBJ1-2|once
TGTGCCAGCAGCCGGGACAGGGGGAGGTATGGCTACACCTTC
CASSRDRGRYGYTF
>TRBV10-3|TRBD1|TRBJ2-7|many
TGTGCCGTGGGACAGGGGTACGAGCAGTACTTC
CAVGQGYEQYF
>TRBV28|.|TRBJ1-4|.
TGTGCCAGCAGTCCAAGGGCCGACAGGAATGAAAAACTGTTTTTT
CASSPRADRNEKLFF
>TRBV7-3|.|TRBJ2-7|.
TGTGCCAGCAGCTTAAGTTCAGGGGACGAGCAGTACTTC
CASSLSSGDEQYF
>TRBV18|TRBD2|TRBJ2-3|few
TGTGCCAGCTCACCACAGTTGGTCTTTCTAGCGGGAGCAACAGATACGCAGTATTTT
CASSPQLVFLAGATDTQYF
>TRBV7-3|TRBD2|TRBJ2-1|.
TGTGCCAGCAGCTTAGCGGGAGGGGAACAGTTCTTC
CASSLAGGEQFF
>TRBV11-2|.|TRBJ2-7|.
TGTGCCAGCAGCTTGGATTTACGCCCCTCAAGACCCTACGAGCAGTACTTC
CASSLDLRPSRPYEQYF
>TRBV5-1|TRBD1|TRBJ2-3|few
TGCGCCAGCAGCGTGGGACAGGGCACAGATACGCAGTATTTT
CASSVGQGTDTQYF
>TRBV2|.|TRBJ1-5|.
TGTGCCAGCAGTGAGGGGGGGGGAAATCAGCCCCAGCATTTT
CASSEGGGNQPQHF
>TRBV5-4|.|TRBJ2-5|few
TGTGCCAGCAGCCCCCAGCCAGGGGCCAAAGGAGGGGAGACCCAGTACTTC
CASSPQPGAKGGETQYF
>TRBV7-2|.|TRBJ2-3|.
TGTGCCAGCAGCTTAGCTTGGCCCGTCACAGATACGCAGTATTTT
CASSLAWPVTDTQYF
>TRBV6-6|.|TRBJ2-5|.
TGTGCCAGCTTCAGGGGTATAGGGGAGACCCAGTACTTC
CASFRGIGETQYF
>TRBV5-5|TRBD2|TRBJ2-5|.
TGTGCCAGCAGCCGAATGGGACTAGCGGGAGCGAGAGAGACCCAGTACTTC
CASSRMGLAGARETQYF
>TRBV4-2|.|TRBJ2-3|.
TGTGCCAGCAGCCAGGCCTGGGGAGCTCCAGATACGCAGTATTTT
CASSQAWGAPDTQYF
>TRBV7-9|.|TRBJ2-2|.
TGTGCCAGCAGCTCCAGGGGTGACACCGGGGAGCTGTTTTTT
CASSSRGDTGELFF
>TRBV6-6|.|TRBJ1-2|.
TGTGCCAGCACTAACAGGAGGGATGACTATGGCTACACCTTC
CASTNRRDDYGYTF
>TRBV9|TRBD2|TRBJ2-5|.
TGTGCCAGCAGCGTTGGGGAGGGCGAGACCCAGTACTTC
CASSVGEGETQYF
>TRBV6-6|.|TRBJ2-7|few
TGTGCCAGCAGTTGGACAACGGAGGTTTACGAGCAGTACTTC
CASSWTTEVYEQYF
>TRBV15|.|TRBJ1-1|.
TGTGCCACCAGCAGAGGCCCGGGGGCGGGTGTAGTTACTGAAGCTTTCTTT
CATSRGPGAGVVTEAFF
>TRBV2|.|TRBJ2-1|.
TGTGCCAGCAGTCTTGACTCTAGCGCGAGCGGAGATGAGCAGTTCTTC
CASSLDSSASGDEQFF
>TRBV7-2|.|TRBJ2-1|.
TGTGCCAGCAGCTTAGCGCGACAGCTACAAGGGGAGCAGTTCTTC
CASSLARQLQGEQFF
>TRBV23-1|TRBD1|TRBJ2-1|.
TGCGCCAGCAGTCAATATGTCGACAGGGGATTTGTCGGCGGGCCCTATGCGAACTACAATGAGCAGTTCTTC
CASSQYVDRGFVGGPYANYNEQFF
>TRBV14|TRBD1|TRBJ1-1|.
TGTGCCAGCAGCCAAACACCCGACAGGGGGGGGACTGAAGCTTTCTTT
CASSQTPDRGGTEAFF
>TRBV10-3|.|TRBJ1-1|.
TGTGCCATCAGATTGGGACAGAACACTGAAGCTTTCTTT
CAIRLGQNTEAFF
>TRBV5-4|TRBD1|TRBJ2-5|.
TGTGCCAGCAGCTTGGCCCTCGGGACAGGGCGGTATGAAGAGACCCAGTACTTC
CASSLALGTGRYEETQYF
>TRBV5-4|.|TRBJ2-2|.
TGTGCCAGCAGCTTTTTAGGGGTCGGGGAGCTGTTTTTT
CASSFLGVGELFF
>TRBV9|TRBD2|TRBJ2-1|few
TGTGCCAGCAGCGTGGCTAGCGGGGCGTACAATGAGCAGTTCTTC
CASSVASGAYNEQFF
>TRBV6-5|.|TRBJ2-7|.
TGTGCCAGCAGCCCCTATAGCGGATACGAGCAGTACTTC
CASSPYSGYEQYF
>TRBV15|.|TRBJ2-1|.
TGTGCCACCAGCAGAGGGTCTAGCAGATTGAACAATGAGCAGTTCTTC
CATSRGSSRLNNEQFF